This T cell receptor beta chain appears in the sequencing data of a study of CD8+ T cells in alopecia areata. Study-wide background: Treated individuals took tofacitinib by mouth, 5 to 10 mg twice daily. The study's findings and limits: Persistence in scalp and blood during tofacitinib was observed for many expanded lesional clones. Mice gave a clearer picture of TCR sharing than patients did, possibly for HLA-related reasons. When scalp samples are sequenced, resident alphabeta T cells of normal skin are also captured.

As for this clone: Its specificity is not known.

RNA was isolated and reverse transcribed to cDNA, the sequencing template. Clones were read by immunoSEQ multiplex PCR, and TCRdb kept only the in-frame ones, dropping some. The sample has around 190,000 clones, 55% to 70% seen once; the top ten hold around 3.9%. Per germline, CDR1 SQVTM and CDR2 ANQGSEA. With V trimmed by 7 bases and J by 3 bases, 8 bases remained unmatched. The CDR3 is 13 amino acids. The treatment is: oral pan-JAK inhibitor, 5-10 mg twice daily. The starting material was CD4+ T cells sorted from blood, obtained at week 4, from a patient treated with tofacitinib. This sequence joins TRBV29-1 and TRBJ1-1; 7 bases map to TRBD1. The TCR sequence derives from a human donor with alopecia areata. The CDR3 DNA sequence: TGCAGCGGGACGAGACAGGGTTACACTGAAGCTTTCTTT. Translation gives CSGTRQGYTEAFF.